Listed below are T cell receptor beta chains from one sample, sequenced in a study of shared clonotypes between healthy human individuals. Using immunoSEQ multiplex PCR, the repertoire was profiled, and TCRdb retains in-frame clones only, with some absent. The sample holds 450,000 to 700,000 clones; just under 97% are singletons and the top ten take approximately 0.1%. Material for sequencing was naive CD8+ T cells sorted from blood. These receptors were collected from a young woman in good health. Both conserved end residues are part of each CDR3.

TRBJ1-1,TRBV5-1,CASSWFIGTEAFF
TRBJ2-1,TRBV5-6,CATRVSQGNEQFF
TRBJ2-7,TRBV7-9,CASSLVLAPYEQYF
TRBJ2-2,TRBV28,CASSFQGTSFSTGELFF
TRBJ2-7,TRBV7-9,CASSLDGQPSYEQYF
-,TRBV11-2,CASSLGQNYEQYF
TRBJ2-3,TRBV7-5,CVRSLPLDTQYF
TRBJ2-7,TRBV2,CATLAGNSYEQYF
TRBJ2-1,TRBV27,CASSLSWGTYNEQFF
TRBJ2-7,TRBV9,CASSVEGAGAVYEQYF
TRBJ2-7,TRBV5-4,CASSPAGGTYEQYF
TRBJ2-7,TRBV11-2,CASSSSDGTYEQYF
TRBJ2-1,TRBV6-5,CASSPGGYNEQFF
TRBJ2-2,TRBV28,CASSLILRTGGVGELFF
TRBJ2-3,TRBV30,CAWSVPHTETDTQYF
TRBJ1-2,TRBV4-1,CASSLGQQVYGYTF
TRBJ1-1,TRBV6-5,CASSSPGQEAFF
TRBJ2-1,TRBV11-2,CASSLTLAGYNEQFF
TRBJ2-1,TRBV5-1,CASSLELAHEQFF
TRBJ2-5,TRBV28,CASSSSNGQYF
TRBJ2-7,TRBV6-1,CASSGYRREQYF
TRBJ2-7,TRBV6-1,CASSATGASSYEQYF
TRBJ1-1,TRBV28,CASSFGGEDTEAFF
TRBJ1-1,TRBV19,CASSIVRVRENTEAFF
TRBJ1-2,TRBV7-9,CASSLGRGNRDGYTF
TRBJ2-7,TRBV5-5,CASSPRGELNEQYF
-,TRBV2,CASSEGVYEQYF
TRBJ2-2,TRBV5-1,CASSPREPNTGELFF
TRBJ2-1,TRBV30,CAWSVNEQFF
TRBJ2-1,TRBV5-4,CASSSMDEQFF
TRBJ1-1,TRBV5-6,CASSLGLGNTEAFF
TRBJ2-5,TRBV6-6,CASSELDPETQYF
TRBJ1-3,TRBV2,CASSPGNTIYF
TRBJ1-3,TRBV7-9,CASSLAGGFGNTIYF
TRBJ1-5,TRBV11-2,CASAASSFPNQPQHF
TRBJ2-7,TRBV28,CASSLSGQSYEQYF
TRBJ2-3,TRBV28,CASSFGTGVTDTQYF
TRBJ2-2,TRBV19,CASSLSGIDTGELFF
TRBJ2-3,TRBV2,CASSEDEYGLAGGPSSTDTQYF
TRBJ1-5,TRBV16,CASSQSPGGDQPQHF